A single sample is the source of the 30 T cell receptor beta chains below, sequenced in a study of CD8 T cells in ankylosing spondylitis. Study-wide results and limits: Made up of about eight highly homologous variants, a TCR beta motif appeared characteristic of ankylosing spondylitis blood.

TCRdb processed the 5' RACE reads anew with MiXCR; each CDR3 protein has one entry. The sample has more than 250,000 distinct CDR3 sequences; 8% are singletons. These TCRs' antigens remain unknown. Sequenced: blood, either unsorted or a sorted T cell fraction (not recorded which). The receptors derive from a male donor with ankylosing spondylitis.

This clonotype has more than one count but fewer than ten. This chain joins TRBV20-1 and TRBJ2-5; D uncertain. In germline, CDR1 is DFQATT, CDR2 SNEGSKA (reference sequence). The V end was cut by 1 base, the J end by 0 bases, with 9 bases between. The CDR3 extends over 14 amino acids. CDR3 sequence (DNA): TGCAGTGCTAGAGGGCTTCTGTACCAAGAGACCCAGTACTTC. Its protein is CSARGLLYQETQYF.

This clonotype was counted at least ten times. The CDR3 DNA sequence: TGTGCCAGCTCTCGAATTCGATCCGAGCAGTTCTTC. Residues: CASSRIRSEQFF. The chain recombines TRBV9 with TRBJ2-1; D unclear. Per germline, CDR1 SGDLS and CDR2 YYNGEE. Trimming removed 7 bases from V and 10 bases from J, with 15 bases in between. The CDR3 spans 12 residues.

This clonotype was detected a few times. A junction end diverges from the germline sequence, so it may reflect a read error. The chain combines TRBV12-5 with TRBJ2-7, with D possibly matching TRBD1 (6 bases). There are 11 residues in the CDR3. Germline-derived CDR1 and CDR2 are LGHNT and FRNRAP. CDR3 coding DNA: TGTGCTAGTGGTTTGTACCAGGGGCGAAACTTC. As protein: CASGLYQGRNF.

This sequence joins TRBV29-1 and TRBJ2-3; perhaps TRBD2 as D (6 bases). This CDR3 spans 15 amino acids. Germline V gene sequence: CDR1 SQVTM, CDR2 ANQGSEA. Trimming took 0 bases from V and 4 from J, leaving 14 bases between them. This chain's CDR3 is CSVEDLAGWSDTQYF. DNA of the CDR3: TGCAGCGTTGAAGATCTGGCGGGATGGTCAGATACGCAGTATTTT.

The V call is TRBV29-1, the J call TRBJ1-5, with TRBD1 matching 9 bases. The CDR3 spans 13 residues. J gave up 3 bases and V 7 bases, and 4 bases lay outside the gene matches. The germline V gene encodes CDR1 SQVTM and CDR2 ANQGSEA. The CDR3: CSARTGDNQPQHF. CDR3 nucleotides: TGCAGCGCCCGGACAGGGGACAATCAGCCCCAGCATTTT.

J is TRBJ2-1 and V is TRBV6-5, with TRBD2 as a possible D gene (5 bases). CDR1 MNHEY and CDR2 SVGAGI come from the germline V gene. This CDR3 contains 14 residues. Deletions cut 0 bases from V and 6 bases from J, with 9 bases between. The CDR3 DNA reads TGTGCCAGCAGTTACTCGGACCGGGGCAATGAGCAGTTCTTC. It codes for CASSYSDRGNEQFF.

This clonotype was counted between two and nine times. CDR3 amino acids: CASSYGTTYSDTQYF. DNA of the CDR3: TGTGCCAGCAGCTACGGGACTACGTACTCAGATACGCAGTATTTT. V usage is TRBV7-2 and J usage is TRBJ2-3; the match to TRBD2 covers 7 bases. The CDR3 length is 15 residues. V shed 4 bases and J 4 bases; nucleotides not matched to a gene: 8. CDR1 is SGHTA and CDR2 is FQGNSA in the germline V gene.

In its sample, this clonotype was seen many times. The chain couples TRBV12-3 or TRBV12-4 to TRBJ1-1; 7 bases are a match to TRBD1. The length of the CDR3 is 15 residues. V lost 10 bases to trimming and J lost 0 bases; unmatched junction nucleotides: 11. The CDR3 bases are TGTGCCATCGCACGGGACAGACTAATGAACACTGAAGCTTTCTTT. Protein product: CAIARDRLMNTEAFF.

There are many counts of this clonotype. This chain joins TRBV2 and TRBJ1-3, with a possible D match to TRBD1 (5 bases). The germline V gene encodes CDR1 SNHLY and CDR2 FYNNEI. This CDR3 has 15 amino acids. Between the trimmed V and J ends, which lost 5 bases and 0 bases, there was a span of 11 bases. The CDR3 loop is CASSLNQGSGNTIYF. The CDR3 DNA reads TGTGCCAGCAGTCTGAACCAGGGCTCTGGAAACACCATATATTTT. The whole variable domain, filled in from reference TRBV2 and TRBJ1-3, reads EPEVTQTPSHQVTQMGQEVILRCVPISNHLYFYWYRQILGQKVEFLVSFYNNEISEKSEIFDDQFSVERPDGSNFTLKIRSTKLEDSAMYFCASSLNQGSGNTIYFGEGSWLTVV.

The rearrangement uses TRBV9 and TRBJ2-2; D is possibly TRBD2 (5 bases). The V gene's germline CDR1 is SGDLS and CDR2 YYNGEE. The V and J ends lost 1 base and 1 base respectively, with 17 bases between them. The length of the CDR3 is 18 residues. This CDR3 reads CASSVRQRPTKNTGELFF. CDR3 sequence (DNA): TGTGCCAGCAGCGTACGACAAAGACCGACTAAGAACACCGGGGAGCTGTTTTTT.

At least ten counts were recorded for this clonotype. The gene calls are TRBV5-6 and TRBJ2-3; a possible D gene is TRBD1 (6 bases). The CDR3 is made up of 15 amino acids. Germline loops: CDR1 SGHDT, CDR2 YYEEEE. Deletions cut 4 bases from V and 6 bases from J, with 18 bases between. CDR3 sequence (DNA): TGTGCCAGCAGCGGCCGGATACAGGGTGGCGATACGCAGTATTTT. Translation: CASSGRIQGGDTQYF.

This clonotype showed up just a few times. The V call is TRBV5-1, the J call TRBJ2-2; tentative D call: TRBD2 (5 bases). The germline V gene encodes CDR1 SGHRS and CDR2 YFSETQ. The CDR3 has 16 amino acids. V lost 7 bases to trimming and J lost 0 bases, with 16 bases between them. Here the CDR3 reads CASGPDPGTNTGELFF. CDR3 bases: TGCGCCAGCGGCCCCGACCCCGGGACGAACACCGGGGAGCTGTTTTTT. The full variable domain, rest sourced from reference TRBV5-1 and TRBJ2-2, is KAGVTQTPRYLIKTRGQQVTLSCSPISGHRSVSWYQQTPGQGLQFLFEYFSETQRNKGNFPGRFSGRQFSNSRSEMNVSTLELGDSALYLCASGPDPGTNTGELFFGEGSRLTVL.

The table lists this clonotype with a few counts. The chain recombines TRBV20-1 with TRBJ2-3, with D perhaps matching TRBD2 (6 bases). The CDR3 covers 15 residues. Per germline, CDR1 DFQATT and CDR2 SNEGSKA (reference sequence). The V and J ends lost 6 bases and 6 bases respectively, with 22 bases between them. CDR3 bases: TGCAGTGCAGTTGGGGCCCGGGGGTCGGTGGATACGCAGTATTTT. Protein product: CSAVGARGSVDTQYF.

The chain carries TRBV2 and TRBJ2-1; 11 bases map to TRBD2. Germline CDR1 and CDR2: SNHLY and FYNNEI. CDR3 size: 19 residues. The junction had 12 bases not matched to a gene; V was cut back by 3 bases and J by 2 bases. The chain's CDR3 is CASSESRSRSGRAYNEQFF. DNA for the CDR3: TGTGCCAGCAGTGAGTCCAGATCGCGTAGCGGGAGGGCCTACAATGAGCAGTTCTTC.

This clonotype was seen many times. The chain uses TRBV5-1 and TRBJ2-4, with TRBD2 matching 13 bases. The CDR3 extends over 16 amino acids. Germline V gives CDR1 SGHRS, CDR2 YFSETQ. V was clipped by 2 bases and J by 3 bases; unmatched bases: 2. The CDR3: CASSLTSGRVKNIQYF. CDR3 DNA: TGCGCCAGCAGCTTAACTAGCGGGAGGGTCAAAAACATTCAGTACTTC. Full variable domain (remainder filled in from reference TRBV5-1 and TRBJ2-4): KAGVTQTPRYLIKTRGQQVTLSCSPISGHRSVSWYQQTPGQGLQFLFEYFSETQRNKGNFPGRFSGRQFSNSRSEMNVSTLELGDSALYLCASSLTSGRVKNIQYFGAGTRLSVL.

There are many counts of this clonotype. The chain combines TRBV15 with TRBJ2-5; 9 bases line up with TRBD2. Trimming cost V 0 bases and J 4 bases; bases outside gene matches: 6. Germline assignment: CDR1 LNHNV and CDR2 YYDKDF (reference sequence). The CDR3 length is 16 residues. In DNA, the CDR3 is TGTGCCACCAGCAGAGATAGGGCGGGAGGGGCAGAGACCCAGTACTTC. Translation: CATSRDRAGGAETQYF. Variable domain in full (rest from reference TRBV15 and TRBJ2-5): DAMVIQNPRYQVTQFGKPVTLSCSQTLNHNVMYWYQQKSSQAPKLLFHYYDKDFNNEADTPDNFQSRRPNTSFCFLDIRSPGLGDTAMYLCATSRDRAGGAETQYFGPGTRLLVL.

The chain couples TRBV30 to TRBJ1-2; D not resolved. The CDR3 is made up of 14 amino acids. Per the germline V gene, CDR1 is GTSNPN and CDR2 is SVGIG (reference sequence). V lost 4 bases to trimming and J lost 4 bases, with 16 bases between them. This CDR3 reads CAWTPLGRSYGYTF. Here the CDR3 DNA reads TGTGCCTGGACCCCTCTTGGACGGAGCTATGGCTACACCTTC.

This clonotype was observed a handful of times. This chain links TRBV12-3 or TRBV12-4 with TRBJ2-5, with D unclear. Trimming cost V 6 bases and J 1 base, with 15 bases left between them. The CDR3 totals 15 residues. DNA of the CDR3: TGTGCCAGCAGCCCCCTTGTTGGTCTCCAAGAGACCCAGTACTTC. Translated, it gives CASSPLVGLQETQYF.

This clonotype was observed a few times. This chain joins TRBV5-6 and TRBJ2-7, with D possibly being TRBD1 or TRBD2 (6 bases each). Trimming removed 1 base from V and 4 bases from J, with 24 bases in between. CDR1 SGHDT and CDR2 YYEEEE come from the germline V gene. The CDR3 totals 18 residues. The CDR3 bases are TGTGCCAGCAGCTTGACCAGGGGACGCGGGACCTACTTGTACGAGCAGTACTTC. Protein sequence: CASSLTRGRGTYLYEQYF.

The chain uses TRBV7-2 and TRBJ1-1, with D unclear. Germline V gene sequence: CDR1 SGHTA, CDR2 FQGNSA. Trimming took 5 bases from V and 2 from J, leaving 9 bases between them. The CDR3 loop spans 13 amino acids. The CDR3 protein is CASSAEINTEAFF. CDR3 nucleotide sequence: TGTGCCAGCAGCGCGGAAATTAACACTGAAGCTTTCTTT.

This chain uses TRBV20-1 with TRBJ1-1; 7 bases map to TRBD1. The J segment lost 4 bases and the V segment lost 0 bases, leaving 8 bases of the junction unmatched. The germline CDR1 and CDR2 sequences are DFQATT and SNEGSKA (reference sequence). The CDR3 sequence is 15 residues long. CDR3 sequence (DNA): TGCAGTGCTAGAGATGGGAGGACAGGAGGCACTGAAGCTTTCTTT. Its translation: CSARDGRTGGTEAFF.

This clonotype turned up a few times. The chain combines TRBV7-9 with TRBJ2-1; 11 bases match TRBD1. CDR1 is SEHNR, CDR2 FQNEAQ, per germline (reference sequence). The J segment lost 4 bases and the V segment lost 6 bases, leaving 8 bases of the junction unmatched. The CDR3 totals 16 residues. CDR3 coding DNA: TGTGCCAGCAGTCAACTCCGGGACAGGGGGTACAATGAGCAGTTCTTC. Translating it yields CASSQLRDRGYNEQFF.

The chain is built from TRBV28 and TRBJ1-6; D not certain. Germline CDR1 reads MDHEN; CDR2 reads SYDVKM. V was pared by 11 bases and J by 5 bases, with 13 bases between. The CDR3 has 13 amino acids. The CDR3 nucleotides read TGTGCCGGGCGGACGGGAAATAATTCACCCCTCCACTTT. The encoded protein is CAGRTGNNSPLHF.

There are a few counts of this clonotype. The chain employs TRBV27 and TRBJ2-7; TRBD2 matches at 14 bases. There are 17 residues in the CDR3. CDR1 MNHEY and CDR2 SMNVEV come from the germline V gene (reference sequence). Trimming removed 0 bases from V and 6 bases from J; junction bases left unmatched: 7. The CDR3 bases are TGTGCCAGCAGTTTATCGGTGGGGACTAGCGGGAGTGGCGAGCAGTACTTC. It yields the protein CASSLSVGTSGSGEQYF.

V is TRBV30 and J is TRBJ1-1, with TRBD1 as a possible D gene (6 bases). Trimming stripped 1 base from V and 9 bases from J, with 18 bases between. The CDR3 has 14 amino acids. Germline CDR1 reads GTSNPN; CDR2 reads SVGIG (reference sequence). The DNA of the CDR3 is TGTGCCTGGAGTGCCCCACAGGGCCACCTTCAAGCTTTCTTT. As protein: CAWSAPQGHLQAFF.

In its sample, this clonotype was seen many times. The rearrangement links TRBV20-1 to TRBJ1-2, with D possibly TRBD1 on 5 matching bases. This CDR3 comprises 14 residues. Deletions cut 1 base from V and 3 bases from J, with 12 bases between. Per germline, CDR1 DFQATT and CDR2 SNEGSKA (reference sequence). In DNA form, the CDR3 reads TGCAGTGCTAGAGGGCCGGGGGAGCACTATGGCTACACCTTC. Amino acids: CSARGPGEHYGYTF.

The chain combines TRBV7-8 with TRBJ2-5; TRBD1 agrees at 7 bases. Germline trimming cut 4 bases from V and 2 bases from J; bases unmatched to any gene: 7. The CDR3 runs 15 residues. Germline CDR1 is SGHVS and CDR2 is FQNEAQ. This CDR3 is CASSSAGQEQETQYF. The CDR3 nucleotides are TGTGCCAGCAGCTCCGCCGGACAGGAACAAGAGACCCAGTACTTC.

The chain carries TRBV15 and TRBJ2-1, with TRBD2 matching 11 bases. Germline-derived CDR1 and CDR2 are LNHNV and YYDKDF (reference sequence). The CDR3 has 16 residues. V shed 8 bases and J 3 bases; nucleotides not matched to a gene: 9. The CDR3 DNA is TGTGCCACCGAGAGGCGGCTAGCGGGAGGCTACAATGAGCAGTTCTTC. Amino acid sequence: CATERRLAGGYNEQFF.

The chain has TRBV28 and TRBJ1-2; D gene ambiguous. V was clipped by 7 bases and J by 4 bases, with 13 bases between them. CDR1 is MDHEN and CDR2 is SYDVKM in the germline V gene. The CDR3 runs 13 residues. CDR3 amino acids: CASMEGAGYGYTF. The CDR3 nucleotides read TGTGCCAGCATGGAAGGAGCTGGCTATGGCTACACCTTC.

This clonotype came up many times. The rearrangement joins TRBV4-1 to TRBJ1-4, with 8 bases lining up with TRBD1. V trimming: 3 bases; J trimming: 7 bases; junction bases outside the gene matches: 7. Germline lookup yields CDR1 MGHRA and CDR2 YSYEKL. This CDR3 region has 15 residues. CDR3 region: CASSHNRDRSEKLFF. CDR3 in DNA: TGCGCCAGCAGCCATAACCGGGACAGGTCTGAAAAACTGTTTTTT.